A single sample is the source of the 13 T cell receptor beta chains below, sequenced in a study of breast tumors, draining lymph nodes, adjacent tissues. In TCRdb, the multiplex PCR reads were re-called with MiXCR into one record per CDR3 protein. The data hold under 250,000 distinct CDR3 sequences, with about 30% observed a single time. Axillary draining lymph nodes of breast cancer patients supplied the node samples. Sequenced material: axillary lymph node tissue. These receptors were taken from a female donor with breast cancer. Some clones in this sample may be carry-over from other donors' samples.

This rearrangement joins TRBV20-1 to TRBJ2-5; D possibly matches TRBD1 or TRBD2 (6 bases each). Trimming took 3 bases from V and 2 from J, leaving 10 bases between them. The germline CDR1 and CDR2 sequences are DFQATT and SNEGSKA (reference sequence). CDR3 size: 13 residues. The CDR3 DNA reads TGCAGTGCTAGTAGGGGGGAGCAAGAGACCCAGTACTTC. Translation: CSASRGEQETQYF.

This clonotype was seen a handful of times. Written as DNA, the CDR3 is TGTGCCAGCTCACCCTCGGGCCCTTTCTCTGGAAACACCATATATTTT. Amino acid sequence: CASSPSGPFSGNTIYF. The chain carries TRBV18 and TRBJ1-3; D unclear. The CDR3 loop spans 16 amino acids. Germline lookup yields CDR1 KGHSH and CDR2 LQKENI. V lost 3 bases, J lost 0 bases, and 12 bases lay in between.

This clonotype was counted ten times or more. The chain joins TRBV10-3 to TRBJ1-5; D gene ambiguous. The CDR3 length is 13 residues. Germline CDR1 is ENHRY and CDR2 is SYGVKD. V was clipped by 4 bases and J by 7 bases, with 11 bases between them. CDR3 loop: CAISVQPSQPQHF. The CDR3 bases are TGTGCCATCAGTGTACAGCCCTCCCAGCCCCAGCATTTT.

This clonotype appeared many times. The chain joins TRBV5-1 to TRBJ2-3; TRBD2 might be the D (6 bases). The ends were cut back, 4 bases at V and 4 bases at J, with 13 bases in the middle. CDR1 and CDR2 (germline): SGHRS, YFSETQ. The CDR3 is 14 residues long. The CDR3 loop is CASSPKPGADTQYF. As DNA, the CDR3 is TGCGCCAGCAGCCCAAAGCCGGGGGCAGATACGCAGTATTTT.

J is TRBJ2-3 and V is TRBV30; the match to TRBD1 covers 8 bases. With 0 bases clipped from V and 1 base from J, the junction kept 3 bases outside the gene matches. The germline CDR1 and CDR2 sequences are GTSNPN and SVGIG (reference sequence). The CDR3 spans 15 residues. Here the CDR3 DNA reads TGTGCCTGGAGTGTAGGACAGGGAGGCACAGATACGCAGTATTTT. Residues: CAWSVGQGGTDTQYF.

The chain's CDR3 is CSADRGTSGRAREQYF. Here the CDR3 DNA reads TGCAGTGCGGATAGAGGGACTAGCGGGAGGGCCAGGGAGCAGTATTTT. The chain joins TRBV20-1 to TRBJ2-3, with TRBD2 matching 16 bases. Germline values: CDR1 DFQATT, CDR2 SNEGSKA (reference sequence). V gave up 6 bases and J gave up 11 bases; unmatched junction bases: 14. The CDR3 consists of 16 residues.

This clonotype has a count of ten or more. CDR3 DNA sequence: TGTGCCAGCAGCTTAAATCGGGGCCAGAACTACGAGCAGTACTTC. It codes for CASSLNRGQNYEQYF. V gene TRBV7-2 combines with J gene TRBJ2-7; the D gene could be TRBD1 or TRBD2 (5 bases each). The germline V gene encodes CDR1 SGHTA and CDR2 FQGNSA. The CDR3 is 15 amino acids. V shed 2 bases and J shed 3 bases, with 14 bases lying between them.

This clonotype has at least ten counts. The chain links TRBV4-2 to TRBJ2-5; the match to TRBD2 covers 12 bases. The CDR3 loop spans 16 amino acids. The germline gives CDR1 LGHNA, CDR2 YNFKEQ. J was trimmed by 5 bases and V by 2 bases; bases with no gene match: 6. CDR3 in DNA: TGTGCCAGCAGCCAACTAGCGGGAGGGCCGGAGGAGACCCAGTACTTC. Protein product: CASSQLAGGPEETQYF.

This clonotype was seen more than once but under ten times. This may come from a read error, since a much larger clone is one base off. This chain joins TRBV11-2 and TRBJ1-3, with D unresolved. This CDR3 has 14 residues. Germline loops: CDR1 SGHAT, CDR2 FQNNGV. The CDR3 DNA reads as TGTGCCAGCAGCTTATACCGCTCTGCAAACACCATATATTTT. Protein sequence: CASSLYRSANTIYF.

The chain recombines TRBV18 with TRBJ2-7, with a weak D call TRBD2 (5 bases). The CDR3 has 14 residues. The ends were cut back, 3 bases at V and 2 bases at J, with 11 bases in the middle. Per the germline V gene, CDR1 is KGHSH and CDR2 is LQKENI. As DNA, the CDR3 is TGTGCCAGCTCACCCCCGGGAAGCACCTACGAGCAGTACTTC. It translates to CASSPPGSTYEQYF.

This clonotype was picked up many times. The V gene is TRBV20-1, the J gene TRBJ2-1; the match to TRBD2 covers 14 bases. Germline CDR1 and CDR2: DFQATT and SNEGSKA (reference sequence). The CDR3 loop spans 15 amino acids. The V gene end was trimmed by 5 bases and the J gene end by 9 bases; junction bases not matched to a gene: 9. This CDR3 is CSASTSGRATGEQFF. CDR3 bases: TGCAGTGCTTCGACTAGCGGGAGGGCCACGGGTGAGCAGTTCTTC.

This clonotype was seen a handful of times. Being one base from a much bigger clone, this may be a read error. No conserved phenylalanine or tryptophan ends this CDR3, so it is likely a read error. The chain carries TRBV4-2 and TRBJ2-1; 7 bases agree with TRBD2. CDR1 LGHNA and CDR2 YNFKEQ come from the germline V gene. With 5 bases clipped from V and 4 bases from J, the junction kept 14 bases outside the gene matches. The CDR3 is 17 residues long. The CDR3 here is CASSVNQGGGRYNEQFL. The CDR3, as DNA: TGTGCCAGCAGCGTAAACCAGGGCGGCGGGAGATACAATGAGCAGTTCCTC.

This clonotype was detected once. The CDR3 DNA reads TGTGCCAGCAGTGTTAACAGCTTTAATTCACCCCTCCACTTT. Its translation is CASSVNSFNSPLHF. V usage is TRBV2 and J usage is TRBJ1-6; D remains unclear. CDR3 length: 14 amino acids. V gave up 4 bases and J gave up 6 bases, with 10 bases separating them. Germline CDR1 and CDR2: SNHLY and FYNNEI.